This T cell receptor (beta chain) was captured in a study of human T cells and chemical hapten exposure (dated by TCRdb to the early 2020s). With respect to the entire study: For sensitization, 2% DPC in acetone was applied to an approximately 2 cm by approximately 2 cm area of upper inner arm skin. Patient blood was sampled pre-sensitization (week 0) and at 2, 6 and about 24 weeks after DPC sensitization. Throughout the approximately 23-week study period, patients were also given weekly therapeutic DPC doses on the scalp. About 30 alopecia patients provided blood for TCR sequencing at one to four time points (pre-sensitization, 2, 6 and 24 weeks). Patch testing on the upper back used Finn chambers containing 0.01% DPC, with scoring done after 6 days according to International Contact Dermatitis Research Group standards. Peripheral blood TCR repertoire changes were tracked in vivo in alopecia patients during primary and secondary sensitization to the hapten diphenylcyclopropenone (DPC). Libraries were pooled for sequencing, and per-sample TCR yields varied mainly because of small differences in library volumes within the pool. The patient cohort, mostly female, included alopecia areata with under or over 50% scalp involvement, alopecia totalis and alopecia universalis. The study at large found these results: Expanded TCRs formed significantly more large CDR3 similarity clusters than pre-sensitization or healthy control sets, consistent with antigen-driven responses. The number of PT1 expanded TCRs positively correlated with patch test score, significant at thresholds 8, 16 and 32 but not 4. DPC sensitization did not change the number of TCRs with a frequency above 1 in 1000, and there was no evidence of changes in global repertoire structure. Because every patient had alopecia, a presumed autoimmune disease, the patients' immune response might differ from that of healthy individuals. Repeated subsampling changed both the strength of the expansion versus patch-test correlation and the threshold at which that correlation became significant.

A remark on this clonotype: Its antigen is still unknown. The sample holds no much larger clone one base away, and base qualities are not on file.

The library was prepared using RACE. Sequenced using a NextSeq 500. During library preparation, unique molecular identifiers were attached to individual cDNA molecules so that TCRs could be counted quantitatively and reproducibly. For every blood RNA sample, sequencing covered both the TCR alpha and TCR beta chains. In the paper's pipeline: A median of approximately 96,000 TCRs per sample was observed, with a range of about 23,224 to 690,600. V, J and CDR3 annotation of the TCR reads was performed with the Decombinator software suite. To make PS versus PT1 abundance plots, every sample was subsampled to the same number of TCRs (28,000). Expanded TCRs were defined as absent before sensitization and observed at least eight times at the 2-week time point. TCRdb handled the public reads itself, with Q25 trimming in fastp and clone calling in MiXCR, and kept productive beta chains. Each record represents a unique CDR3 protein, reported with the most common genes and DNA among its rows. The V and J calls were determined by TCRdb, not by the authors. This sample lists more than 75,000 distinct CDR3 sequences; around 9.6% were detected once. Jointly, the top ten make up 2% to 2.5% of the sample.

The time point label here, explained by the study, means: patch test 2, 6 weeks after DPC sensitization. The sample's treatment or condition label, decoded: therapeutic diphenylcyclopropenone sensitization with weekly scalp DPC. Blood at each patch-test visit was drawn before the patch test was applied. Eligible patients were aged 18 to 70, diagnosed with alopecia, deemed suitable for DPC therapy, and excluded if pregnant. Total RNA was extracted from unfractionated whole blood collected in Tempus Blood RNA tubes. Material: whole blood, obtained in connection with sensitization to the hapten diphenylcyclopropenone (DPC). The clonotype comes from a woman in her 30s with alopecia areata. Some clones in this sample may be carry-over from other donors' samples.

The DNA sequence is as follows: TGTGCCAGCAGTTTACCTCCCGGAGGAAACAATGAGCAGTTCTTC. Its coded protein is CASSLPPGGNNEQFF. Rearrangement joined TRBV9 to TRBJ2-1; a tentative D match to TRBD2 spans 5 bases. Looking up the germline V gene yields CDR1 SGDLS and CDR2 YYNGEE. Measured from the cysteine to the phenylalanine, the CDR3 is 15 residues long. Only the CDR3 DNA stays, 45 bases, in frame from base 1. A distance of 17 bases separates the germline ends of V and J, which lose 5 bases and 5 bases respectively.